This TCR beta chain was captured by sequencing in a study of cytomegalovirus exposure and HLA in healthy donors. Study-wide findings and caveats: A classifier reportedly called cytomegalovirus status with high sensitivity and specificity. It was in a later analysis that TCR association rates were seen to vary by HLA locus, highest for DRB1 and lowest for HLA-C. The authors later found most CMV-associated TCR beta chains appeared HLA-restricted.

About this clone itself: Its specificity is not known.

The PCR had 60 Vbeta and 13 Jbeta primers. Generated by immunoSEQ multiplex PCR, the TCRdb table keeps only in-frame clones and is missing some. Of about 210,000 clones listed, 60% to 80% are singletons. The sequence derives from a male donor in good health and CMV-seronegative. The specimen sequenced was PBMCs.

CDR3 amino acids: CASSKTGVYTEAFF. CDR3 DNA sequence: TGTGCCAGTAGTAAAACAGGGGTCTACACTGAAGCTTTCTTT. The chain is built from TRBV19 and TRBJ1-1; 7 nucleotides align to TRBD1. The V gene end was trimmed by 4 bases and the J gene end by 3 bases; junction bases not matched to a gene: 5. The CDR3 is made up of 14 amino acids. In germline, CDR1 is LNHDA, CDR2 SQIVND (reference sequence).